Each of the 12 T cell receptor beta chains below was sequenced from the same sample in a study of molecular identifiers for immune sequencing clone quantification. A single record per CDR3 protein comes from TCRdb applying MiXCR to the PCR reads. The sample contains about 320,000 distinct CDR3 sequences, about a fifth of which appear only once. Sequenced material: naive CD8+ T cells from blood, with Jurkat cell RNA spiked in. Subset noted: FACS-sorted CD8+CD4-CCR7+CD45RA+ naive T cells. The source of these receptors is a human donor in good health. Some libraries in this study had Jurkat cell RNA spiked in.

This clonotype has a count of ten or more. This sequence joins TRBV2 and TRBJ1-2, with D possibly matching TRBD1 (5 bases). The CDR3 consists of 14 residues. Trimming removed 6 bases at V and 1 base at J, with 12 bases between. Germline loops: CDR1 SNHLY, CDR2 FYNNEI. CDR3 sequence (DNA): TGTGCCAGCAGGCCCATGGGGGTTAACTATGGCTACACCTTC. As protein: CASRPMGVNYGYTF.

This clonotype has ten or more counts. The V and J genes are TRBV27 and TRBJ1-1; D perhaps matches TRBD1 (5 bases). V lost 6 bases and J 6 bases, leaving 14 bases between the germline ends. Per germline, CDR1 MNHEY and CDR2 SMNVEV (reference sequence). CDR3 length: 13 residues. The CDR3 sequence: CASSLGGRAEAFF. The CDR3 DNA reads as TGTGCCAGCAGCTTGGGGGGAAGGGCTGAAGCTTTCTTT.

This clonotype was observed many times. The rearrangement joins TRBV28 to TRBJ1-1; the match to TRBD1 covers 10 bases. CDR3 length equals 17 residues. The V segment lost 3 bases and the J segment 4 bases; nucleotides outside the gene matches: 11. In germline, CDR1 is MDHEN, CDR2 SYDVKM. CDR3 sequence reads: CASSFTRQGARSTEAFF. The CDR3 coding sequence is TGTGCCAGCAGTTTCACCCGACAGGGGGCCAGGAGCACTGAAGCTTTCTTT.

Ten or more counts support this clonotype. The chain links TRBV12-3 or TRBV12-4 to TRBJ2-3, with D uncertain. The CDR3 covers 13 residues. The germline V and J ends were trimmed by 5 bases and 6 bases, with 12 bases remaining between them. CDR3 protein: CASSAKAVDTQYF. The DNA of the CDR3 is TGTGCCAGCAGTGCGAAGGCGGTCGATACGCAGTATTTT.

Of note for this clonotype: This may be a read error: a much more frequent sequence differs by one nucleotide. The gene calls are TRBV9 and TRBJ2-1, with TRBD2 matching 9 bases. This CDR3 comprises 16 residues. Trimming removed 4 bases from V and 9 bases from J; junction bases left unmatched: 14. The germline CDR1 and CDR2 sequences are SGDLS and YYNGEE. The CDR3, as DNA: TGTGCCAGCAGCCCCGGGGCTAGCGGGGCACGAGGTGAGCAGTTCTTC. Amino acid sequence: CASSPGASGARGEQFF.

This clonotype was seen many times. The J gene is TRBJ1-1, the V gene TRBV29-1, with D unresolved. Trimming took 3 bases from V and 0 from J, leaving 11 bases between them. The CDR3 runs to 14 residues. Germline V lookup: CDR1 SQVTM, CDR2 ANQGSEA. The CDR3 region is CSVEVALLNTEAFF. CDR3 nucleotides: TGCAGCGTTGAGGTGGCCCTTCTGAACACTGAAGCTTTCTTT.

This clonotype was seen repeatedly, ten times or more. The V call is TRBV28, the J call TRBJ2-7; TRBD2 matches at 8 bases. The germline V gene encodes CDR1 MDHEN and CDR2 SYDVKM. V lost 6 bases and J lost 6; bases outside the gene matches: 10. This CDR3 comprises 14 residues. The chain's CDR3 is CASRALADLGEQYF. In nucleotides, the CDR3 is TGTGCCAGCAGGGCACTAGCGGACTTGGGCGAGCAGTACTTC.

This clonotype was detected ten times or more. V is TRBV5-8 and J is TRBJ2-1; 10 nucleotides line up with TRBD2. CDR1 is SGHTS and CDR2 is YDEGEE in the germline V gene. The CDR3 length is 14 residues. Losses at the gene ends were 8 bases for V and 2 bases for J; bases not matched to a gene: 4. The CDR3 sequence is CASSLAGAYNEQFF. The CDR3 region has the DNA TGTGCCAGTTCTCTAGCGGGAGCCTACAATGAGCAGTTCTTC.

In regard to this clonotype: Since a much larger clone is just one base distant, this may be a read error. The chain carries TRBV9 and TRBJ2-7; D gene ambiguous. The CDR3 has 12 amino acids. The ends were cut back, 0 bases at V and 3 bases at J, with 4 bases in the middle. Per the germline V gene, CDR1 is SGDLS and CDR2 is YYNGEE. The CDR3 loop reads CASSVDGYEQYV. The CDR3 nucleotides are TGTGCCAGCAGCGTAGATGGCTACGAGCAGTACGTC.

This clonotype was found a few times. The chain combines TRBV10-3 with TRBJ2-5, with D possibly matching TRBD2 (7 bases). Germline-derived CDR1 and CDR2 are ENHRY and SYGVKD. This CDR3 comprises 15 residues. The V gene lost 2 bases and the J gene lost 5 bases, with 15 bases spanning the gap. CDR3 amino acids: CAISEGAGAVETQYF. The CDR3 DNA reads as TGTGCCATCAGTGAGGGGGCGGGGGCTGTGGAGACCCAGTACTTC.

This clonotype appeared a few times. The chain employs TRBV7-9 and TRBJ2-7, with D unresolved. Trimming shortened V by 4 bases and J by 4 bases, and 8 bases separated the two germline ends. Germline CDR1 SEHNR, CDR2 FQNEAQ (reference sequence). The CDR3 sequence is 12 residues long. The CDR3 nucleotides read TGTGCCAGCAGCTCTGCATTTTACGAGCAGTACTTC. Translated, it gives CASSSAFYEQYF.

This clonotype was observed at least ten times. The chain combines TRBV6-9 with TRBJ2-7, with D uncertain. Germline V lookup: CDR1 MNHGY, CDR2 SVAAGI. V gave up 0 bases and J gave up 0 bases, with 12 bases separating them. CDR3 length: 16 amino acids. CDR3 in DNA: TGTGCCAGCAGTTATTCGGGATTGAGTTTCTCCTACGAGCAGTACTTC. It codes for CASSYSGLSFSYEQYF.